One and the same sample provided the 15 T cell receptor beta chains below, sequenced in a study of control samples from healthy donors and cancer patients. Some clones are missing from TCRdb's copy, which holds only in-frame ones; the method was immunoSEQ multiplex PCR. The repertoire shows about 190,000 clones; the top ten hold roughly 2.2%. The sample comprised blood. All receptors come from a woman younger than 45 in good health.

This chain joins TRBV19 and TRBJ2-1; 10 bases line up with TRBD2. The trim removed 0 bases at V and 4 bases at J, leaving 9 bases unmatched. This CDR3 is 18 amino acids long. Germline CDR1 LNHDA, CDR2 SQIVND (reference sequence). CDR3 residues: CASSIDPRVAGGYNEQFF. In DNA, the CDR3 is TGTGCCAGTAGTATAGATCCCCGGGTAGCGGGGGGATACAATGAGCAGTTCTTC.

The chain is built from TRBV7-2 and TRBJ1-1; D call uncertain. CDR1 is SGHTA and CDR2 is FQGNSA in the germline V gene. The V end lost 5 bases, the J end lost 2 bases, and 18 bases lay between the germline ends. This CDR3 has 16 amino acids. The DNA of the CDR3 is TGTGCCAGCAGCCTGCCTTTGTACGGTAGAAACACTGAAGCTTTCTTT. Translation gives CASSLPLYGRNTEAFF. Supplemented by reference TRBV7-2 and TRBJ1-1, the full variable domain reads GAGVSQSPSNKVTEKGKDVELRCDPISGHTALYWYRQSLGQGLEFLIYFQGNSAPDKSGLPSDRFSAERTGGSVSTLTIQRTQQEDSAVYLCASSLPLYGRNTEAFFGQGTRLTVV.

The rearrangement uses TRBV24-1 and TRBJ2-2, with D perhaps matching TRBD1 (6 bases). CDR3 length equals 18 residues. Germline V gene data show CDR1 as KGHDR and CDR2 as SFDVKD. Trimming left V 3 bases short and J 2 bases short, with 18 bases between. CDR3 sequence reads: CATSDPRGHGPNTGELFF. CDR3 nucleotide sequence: TGTGCCACCAGTGATCCCCGGGGACACGGGCCAAACACCGGGGAGCTGTTTTTT.

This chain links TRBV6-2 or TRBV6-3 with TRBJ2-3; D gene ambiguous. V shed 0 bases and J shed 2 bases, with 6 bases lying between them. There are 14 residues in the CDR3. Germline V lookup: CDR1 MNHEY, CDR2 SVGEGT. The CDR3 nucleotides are TGTGCCAGCAGTTACTCGCCGAACACAGATACGCAGTATTTT. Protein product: CASSYSPNTDTQYF.

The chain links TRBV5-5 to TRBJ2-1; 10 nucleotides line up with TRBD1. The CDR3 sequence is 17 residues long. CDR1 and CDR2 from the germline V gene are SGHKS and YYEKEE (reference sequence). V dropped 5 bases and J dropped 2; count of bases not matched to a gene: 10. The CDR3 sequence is CASSRTGGAQTYNEQFF. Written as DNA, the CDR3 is TGTGCCAGCAGTCGGACAGGGGGTGCCCAAACCTACAATGAGCAGTTCTTC. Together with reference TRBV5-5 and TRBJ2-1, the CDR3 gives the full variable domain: DAGVTQSPTHLIKTRGQQVTLRCSPISGHKSVSWYQQVLGQGPQFIFQYYEKEERGRGNFPDRFSARQFPNYSSELNVNALLLGDSALYLCASSRTGGAQTYNEQFFGPGTRLTVL.

The CDR3 sequence: CASSSVNRGRKAGELFF. The CDR3 nucleotides are TGCGCCAGCAGCTCAGTCAACAGGGGGCGCAAGGCCGGGGAGCTGTTTTTT. This chain uses TRBV5-1 with TRBJ2-2; TRBD1 aligns across 9 bases. CDR3 length: 17 amino acids. V was pared by 3 bases and J by 6 bases, with 12 bases of the junction left unmatched. Germline CDR1 is SGHRS and CDR2 is YFSETQ.

The DNA for the CDR3 is TGTGCCAGCAGTTCCCCGGGGGGGAGGGAGCAGTACTTC. It codes for CASSSPGGREQYF. The chain employs TRBV6-6 and TRBJ2-7; TRBD2 aligns across 8 bases. In germline, CDR1 is MNHNY, CDR2 SVGAGI (reference sequence). The CDR3 has 13 residues. The V gene end was trimmed by 4 bases and the J gene end by 7 bases; junction bases not matched to a gene: 6.

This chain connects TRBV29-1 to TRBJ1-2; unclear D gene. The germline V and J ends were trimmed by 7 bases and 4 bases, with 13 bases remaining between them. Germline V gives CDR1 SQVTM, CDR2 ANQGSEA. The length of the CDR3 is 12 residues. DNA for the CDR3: TGCAGCGCCAAAGGCGGAAGCTATGGCTACACCTTC. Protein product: CSAKGGSYGYTF.

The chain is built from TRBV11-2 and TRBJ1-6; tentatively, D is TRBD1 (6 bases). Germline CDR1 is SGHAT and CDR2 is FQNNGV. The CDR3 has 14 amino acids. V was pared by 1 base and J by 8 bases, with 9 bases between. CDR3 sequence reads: CASSLAPGDSPLHF. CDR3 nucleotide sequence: TGTGCCAGCAGCTTAGCTCCAGGGGATTCACCCCTCCACTTT.

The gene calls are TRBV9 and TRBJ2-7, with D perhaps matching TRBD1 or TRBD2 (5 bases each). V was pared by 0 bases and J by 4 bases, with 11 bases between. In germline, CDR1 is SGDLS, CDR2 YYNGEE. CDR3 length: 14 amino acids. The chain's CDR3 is CASSVGGAGYEQYF. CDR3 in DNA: TGTGCCAGCAGCGTAGGGGGCGCGGGTTACGAGCAGTACTTC.

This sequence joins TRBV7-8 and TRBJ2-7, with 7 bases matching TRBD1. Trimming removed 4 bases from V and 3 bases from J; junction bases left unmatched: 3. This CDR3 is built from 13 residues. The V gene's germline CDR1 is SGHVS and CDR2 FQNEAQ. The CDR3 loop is CASSWDSLYEQYF. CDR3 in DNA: TGTGCCAGCAGCTGGGACAGCCTCTACGAGCAGTACTTC.

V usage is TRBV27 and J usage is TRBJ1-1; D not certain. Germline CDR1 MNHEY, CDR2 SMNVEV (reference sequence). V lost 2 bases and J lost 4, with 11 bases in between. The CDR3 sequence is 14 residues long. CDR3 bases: TGTGCCAGCAGTTTAAGGTTAGTAGGCACTGAAGCTTTCTTT. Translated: CASSLRLVGTEAFF.

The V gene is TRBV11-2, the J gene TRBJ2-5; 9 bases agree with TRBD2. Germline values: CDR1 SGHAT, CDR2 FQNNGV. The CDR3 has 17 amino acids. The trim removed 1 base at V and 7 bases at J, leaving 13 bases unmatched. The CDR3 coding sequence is TGTGCCAGCAGCTTAGGGGCTAGTACTAGCGGGTTCGTGACCCAGTACTTC. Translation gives CASSLGASTSGFVTQYF.

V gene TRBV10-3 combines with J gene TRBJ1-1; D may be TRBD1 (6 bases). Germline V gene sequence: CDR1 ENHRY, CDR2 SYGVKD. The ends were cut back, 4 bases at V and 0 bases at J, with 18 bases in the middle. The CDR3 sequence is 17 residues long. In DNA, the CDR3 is TGTGCCATCAGTGTGGGGAATACTAGGGGGTTGAACACTGAAGCTTTCTTT. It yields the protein CAISVGNTRGLNTEAFF.

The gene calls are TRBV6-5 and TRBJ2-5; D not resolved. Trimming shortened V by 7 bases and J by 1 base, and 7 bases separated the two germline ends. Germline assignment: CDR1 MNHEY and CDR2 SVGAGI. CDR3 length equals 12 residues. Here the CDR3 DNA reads TGTGCCAGCAACCGATTCCAAGAGACCCAGTACTTC. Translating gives CASNRFQETQYF.